This section outlines one T cell receptor (beta chain) sequence together with its context. The draw of peripheral blood yielded about 10 milliliters from each donor. RNA extraction gave at least 5 micrograms of total RNA per sample. V shed 5 bases, J shed 6 bases, and the junction held 6 bases outside the gene matches. The CDR3 consists of 13 residues. Germline CDR1 is MNHEY and CDR2 is SVGEGT. The entry originates in a study of blood T cells in healthy people across ages. Next came a second PCR, run for about 7 to 12 cycles, which used a sample-barcoded 5' primer along with a J-beta primer mix. MiXCR, run by TCRdb on the 5' RACE reads, gives a single entry per CDR3 protein. Found here are over 1.5 million distinct CDR3 sequences, about 49% of them singletons; the top ten hold roughly 2%.

The rearrangement uses TRBV6-2 or TRBV6-3 and TRBJ1-1, with TRBD1 matching over 7 bases. Material for sequencing was blood. This sequence originates from a middle-aged woman in good health. DNA of the CDR3: TGTGCCAGCAGTCCACAGGGGTGGTCTGAAGCTTTCTTT. This codes for CASSPQGWSEAFF.